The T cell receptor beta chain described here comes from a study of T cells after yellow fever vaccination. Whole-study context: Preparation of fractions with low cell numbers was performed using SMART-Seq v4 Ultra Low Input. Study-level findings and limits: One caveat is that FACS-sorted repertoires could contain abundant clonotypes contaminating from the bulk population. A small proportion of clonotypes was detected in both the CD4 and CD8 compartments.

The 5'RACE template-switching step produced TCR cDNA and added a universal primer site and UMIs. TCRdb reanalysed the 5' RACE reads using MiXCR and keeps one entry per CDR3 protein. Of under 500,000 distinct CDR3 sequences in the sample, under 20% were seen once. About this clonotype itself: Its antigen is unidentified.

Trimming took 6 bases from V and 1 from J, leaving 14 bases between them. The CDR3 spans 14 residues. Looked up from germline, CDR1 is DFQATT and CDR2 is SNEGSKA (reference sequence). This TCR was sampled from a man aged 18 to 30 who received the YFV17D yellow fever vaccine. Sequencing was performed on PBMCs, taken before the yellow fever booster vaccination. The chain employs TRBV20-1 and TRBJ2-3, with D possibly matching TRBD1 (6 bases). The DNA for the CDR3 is TGCAGTGCGGTTAGGGACATCGGCACAGATACGCAGTATTTT. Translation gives CSAVRDIGTDTQYF.